A selection of T cell receptor beta chains follows, all from one sample in a study of T cells in Graves' hyperthyroidism and ophthalmopathy. TCRdb ran MiXCR on the multiplex PCR reads and lists one entry per CDR3 protein. The data contain 450,000 to 650,000 distinct CDR3 sequences, less than 25% of them seen just once; the ten biggest clones take up 26%. Material: blood. Receptors originate from a man younger than 35 with Graves' hyperthyroidism. The CDR3 runs from the conserved cysteine through the conserved F or W. Fields, in order: V gene, clone size, J gene, D gene, CDR3 protein, CDR3 DNA. A D gene is named only where the DNA matches it firmly. Size is omitted from some rows. Given values are once, few, many or a class for expanded clones.

TRBV30	many	TRBJ1-1	-	CAWIRDSNTEAFF	TGTGCCTGGATTAGGGACTCGAACACTGAAGCTTTCTTT
TRBV28	-	TRBJ2-5	-	CASSDSVRETQYF	TGTGCCAGCAGTGACAGTGTTAGAGAGACCCAGTACTTC
TRBV6-2/TRBV6-3	many	TRBJ2-2	TRBD2	CASSYDLAGGNTGELFF	TGTGCCAGCAGTTACGATCTAGCGGGGGGGAACACCGGGGAGCTGTTTTTT
TRBV2	many	TRBJ2-2	-	CASRIQGPGELFF	TGTGCCAGCAGAATACAGGGACCCGGGGAGCTGTTTTTT
TRBV20-1	-	TRBJ2-7	TRBD2	CSARDPLAGDYEQYF	TGCAGTGCTAGAGATCCCCTAGCGGGCGACTACGAGCAGTACTTC
TRBV5-8	few	TRBJ1-1	-	CASSPPWGSITEAFF	TGTGCCAGCAGCCCACCCTGGGGCAGCATAACTGAAGCTTTCTTT
TRBV2	many	TRBJ2-2	-	CASSEGRRNIGELFF	TGTGCCAGCAGTGAGGGGCGTAGGAATATCGGGGAGCTGTTTTTT
TRBV12-3/TRBV12-4	many	TRBJ2-2	TRBD2	CASSHRAGGPNTGELFF	TGTGCCAGCAGCCACCGGGCGGGGGGACCGAACACCGGGGAGCTGTTTTTT
TRBV28	many	TRBJ1-1	-	CASRLANTEAFF	TGTGCCAGCAGACTCGCGAACACTGAAGCTTTCTTT
TRBV11-2	many	TRBJ2-2	-	CASSPSLRVGELFF	TGTGCCAGCAGCCCTAGCCTCAGGGTCGGGGAGCTGTTTTTT
TRBV6-1	-	TRBJ1-2	TRBD1	CASGGQANYGYTF	TGTGCCAGCGGGGGACAGGCAAACTATGGCTACACCTTC
TRBV19	few	TRBJ2-2	TRBD2	CATRGGLDNTGELFF	TGTGCCACCCGCGGGGGACTCGACAACACCGGGGAGCTGTTTTTT
TRBV19	few	TRBJ1-2	-	CASSIDPYGYTF	TGTGCCAGTAGTATAGATCCCTATGGCTACACCTTC
TRBV2	many	TRBJ1-3	-	CASSGRSSGNTIYF	TGTGCCAGCTCGGGACGGAGCTCTGGAAACACCATATATTTT
TRBV24-1	-	TRBJ1-1	TRBD1	CATSDWTGCIRAFF	TGTGCCACCAGTGATTGGACAGGGTGTATTCGAGCTTTCTTT
TRBV6-1	many	TRBJ1-2	TRBD1	CASGSGQKGYGYTF	TGTGCCAGCGGATCGGGACAGAAGGGCTATGGCTACACCTTC